This TCR beta chain was captured by sequencing in a study of shared clonotypes between healthy human individuals. Study-wide context: A couple of women and a few men aged 18 to 49 made up the donors. The plates for each donor numbered three CD4 naive, three CD4 memory, two CD8 naive and one CD8 memory.

In the authors' workflow: Filtering differed, since immunoSEQ gave only junction sequences and no quality scores. Data came from immunoSEQ multiplex PCR; TCRdb stores just in-frame clones and leaves some out. That table supplies the V and J calls and clone size; D and trimming were determined from the DNA. The sample records 560,000 or so clones, about 95% being singletons. The naive CD8 population came from CD45RO-negative cells selected for CCR7, without terminally differentiated effector memory CD45RA+ cells. Germline values: CDR1 SGHTS, CDR2 YDEGEE. The CDR3 loop spans 19 amino acids. Between the trimmed V and J ends, which lost 4 bases and 0 bases, there was a span of 23 bases.

The sequence was obtained from a woman aged 25 to 45 in good health. The chain joins TRBV5-8 to TRBJ2-4; D tentatively reads TRBD1 or TRBD2 (5 bases each). Sequences were obtained from naive CD8+ T cells sorted from blood. CDR3 residues: CASSPHRDGILLAKNIQYF. CDR3 DNA: TGTGCCAGCAGCCCGCACCGGGACGGAATATTACTAGCCAAAAACATTCAGTACTTC. Using reference TRBV5-8 and TRBJ2-4 for the parts outside the CDR3, the full variable domain is EAGVTQSPTHLIKTRGQQATLRCSPISGHTSVYWYQQALGLGLQFLLWYDEGEERNRGNFPPRFSGRQFPNYSSELNVNALELEDSALYLCASSPHRDGILLAKNIQYFGAGTRLSVL.